These 8 T cell receptor delta chains were sequenced from one sample in a study of gamma-delta chains in newborns, infants, children. TCRdb re-processed the reads via CATT. Among just under 9,500 delta-chain clones, approximately 22% were seen once, and the ten largest hold about 4.4%. Specimen: blood. These receptors all come from a child who was a newborn, infant or young child, either healthy, febrile or measles-vaccinated (not recorded which).

There are a few counts of this clone. The chain joins TRDV2 to TRDJ3, with TRDD3 matching over 8 bases. V lost 2 bases to trimming and J lost 1 base; unmatched junction nucleotides: 12. The germline CDR1 and CDR2 sequences are GEAIGNYY and EKD. The CDR3 runs to 20 residues. The CDR3 nucleotides read TGTGCCTGTGACAAGTTAGGGGGGGATATGCCATCCTGGGACACCCGACAGATGTTTTTC. Translating it yields CACDKLGGDMPSWDTRQMFF.

The table lists this clone with a few counts. Germline is not matched at one junction end, which may reflect a read error. This rearrangement joins TRDV2 to TRDJ1; D may be TRDD3 (5 bases). Germline V gene sequence: CDR1 GEAIGNYY, CDR2 EKD. This CDR3 spans 15 amino acids. CDR3 sequence: CACDRLGHHADRLIF. The DNA for the CDR3 is TGTGCCTGTGACAGGCTGGGTCACCACGCCGATAGACTCATCTTT.

A remark on this clone: Other DNA sequences from this sample encode an identical CDR3 as well. V gene TRDV2 combines with J gene TRDJ1; D is ambiguous. The CDR3 spans 16 residues. The ends were cut back, 3 bases at V and 0 bases at J, with 16 bases in the middle. Germline V gene data show CDR1 as GEAIGNYY and CDR2 as EKD. CDR3 in DNA: TGTGCCTGTGACCGAGTTGGAGACCAATACACCGATAAACTCATCTTT. The encoded protein is CACDRVGDQYTDKLIF.

By share, this clone ranks as medium-sized (0.01 to 0.1%). The rearrangement links TRDV2 to TRDJ1, with 8 bases that match TRDD3. The ends lost 1 base at V and 0 bases at J; junction bases unmatched: 21. The germline V gene has CDR1 GEAIGNYY and CDR2 EKD. This CDR3 contains 21 residues. The CDR3 sequence: CACDTLGIQNNGEPYTDKLIF. The CDR3 nucleotides read TGTGCCTGTGACACTCTGGGGATACAAAATAACGGCGAACCCTACACCGATAAACTCATCTTT.

This clone was seen only a few times. The V and J genes are TRDV2 and TRDJ1; 8 bases match TRDD3. CDR1 and CDR2 from the germline V gene are GEAIGNYY and EKD. This CDR3 has 14 amino acids. Unmatched junction bases numbered 5, after V lost 1 base and J lost 5 bases. The CDR3 is CACDTVGDLDKLIF. CDR3 sequence (DNA): TGTGCCTGTGACACGGTGGGGGATTTGGATAAACTCATCTTT.

This clone was seen more than once but under ten times. This rearrangement joins TRDV2 to TRDJ3; D is possibly TRDD3 (6 bases). The germline V and J ends were trimmed by 3 bases and 3 bases, with 14 bases remaining between them. Germline loops: CDR1 GEAIGNYY, CDR2 EKD. CDR3 size: 17 residues. The CDR3 sequence is CACDALLGVWDTRQMFF. The CDR3 region has the DNA TGTGCCTGTGACGCTTTACTGGGTGTCTGGGACACCCGACAGATGTTTTTC.

This clone has more than one count but fewer than ten. A much larger clone lies one base from this, so it may be a read error. The V call is TRDV2, the J call TRDJ1; a weak D match, TRDD2 (6 bases). The CDR3 is 18 amino acids. Germline CDR1 and CDR2: GEAIGNYY and EKD. CDR3 in DNA: TGTGCCTGTGACACCGTATCCGGCTTCCTCAAGGACACCGATAAACCCATCTTT. Protein sequence: CACDTVSGFLKDTDKPIF.

A note on this clone: One end of the junction is discordant with germline, which a read error may explain. The V call is TRDV2, the J call TRDJ2, with 8 positions matching TRDD3. The CDR3 covers 14 residues. Germline V CDR1 and CDR2: GEAIGNYY, EKD. As DNA, the CDR3 is TGTGCCTGTTACACCTGGGGGAGGACAGCACAAATCTTTTTT. It specifies CACYTWGRTAQIFF.